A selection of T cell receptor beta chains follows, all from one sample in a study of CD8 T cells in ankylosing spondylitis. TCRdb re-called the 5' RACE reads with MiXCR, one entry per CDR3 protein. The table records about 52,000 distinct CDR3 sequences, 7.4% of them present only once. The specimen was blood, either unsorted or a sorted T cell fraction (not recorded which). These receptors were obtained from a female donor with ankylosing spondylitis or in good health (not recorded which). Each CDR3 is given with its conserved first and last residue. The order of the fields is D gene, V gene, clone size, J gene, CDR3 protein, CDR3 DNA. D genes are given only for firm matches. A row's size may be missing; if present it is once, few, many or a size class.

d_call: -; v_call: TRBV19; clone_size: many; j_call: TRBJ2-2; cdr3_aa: CASSKPGPPGELFF; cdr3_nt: TGTGCCAGTAGTAAGCCGGGACCTCCCGGGGAGCTGTTTTTT
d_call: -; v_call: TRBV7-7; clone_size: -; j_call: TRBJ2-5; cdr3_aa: CASSSAGRETQYF; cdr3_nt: TGTGCCAGCAGTTCGGCGGGGAGGGAGACCCAGTACTTC
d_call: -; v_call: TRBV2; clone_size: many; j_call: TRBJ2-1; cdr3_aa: CARQGYNEQFF; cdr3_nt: TGTGCCAGACAGGGATACAATGAGCAGTTCTTC
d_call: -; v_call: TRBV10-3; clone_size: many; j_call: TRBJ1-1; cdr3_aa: CAISEYRTANTEAFF; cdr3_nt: TGTGCCATCAGTGAGTATAGGACCGCGAACACTGAAGCTTTCTTT
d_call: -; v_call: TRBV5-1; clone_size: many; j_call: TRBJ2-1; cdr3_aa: CASSLDRHNEQFF; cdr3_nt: TGCGCCAGCAGCTTAGACAGGCACAATGAGCAGTTCTTC
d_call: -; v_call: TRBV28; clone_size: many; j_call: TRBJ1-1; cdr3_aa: CASDTGHGEAFF; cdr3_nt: TGTGCCAGCGACACGGGGCATGGTGAAGCTTTCTTT
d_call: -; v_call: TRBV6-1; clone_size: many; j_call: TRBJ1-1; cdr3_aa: CASSPQGANTEAFF; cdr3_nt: TGTGCCAGCAGTCCACAGGGTGCCAACACTGAAGCTTTCTTT
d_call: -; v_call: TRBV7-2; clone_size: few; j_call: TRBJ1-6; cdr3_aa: CASSLWGDNSPLHF; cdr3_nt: TGTGCCAGCAGCTTGTGGGGGGATAATTCACCCCTCCACTTT
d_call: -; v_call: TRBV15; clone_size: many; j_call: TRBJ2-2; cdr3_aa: CATSREAPRDTGELFF; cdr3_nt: TGTGCCACCAGCAGAGAGGCTCCGAGGGACACCGGGGAGCTGTTTTTT
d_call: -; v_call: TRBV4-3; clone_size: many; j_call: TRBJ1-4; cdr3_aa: CASSQVGNRDLATNEKLFF; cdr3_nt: TGCGCCAGCAGCCAAGTTGGGAACAGGGACCTTGCAACTAATGAAAAACTGTTTTTT
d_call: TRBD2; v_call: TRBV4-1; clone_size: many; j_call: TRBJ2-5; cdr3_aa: CASSLGTSGGHQETQYF; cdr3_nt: TGCGCCAGCAGCCTCGGGACTAGCGGGGGCCACCAAGAGACCCAGTACTTC
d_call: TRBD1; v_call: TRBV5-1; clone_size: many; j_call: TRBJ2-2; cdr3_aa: CASSLGQGAVNTGELFF; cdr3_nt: TGCGCCAGCAGCCTAGGACAGGGGGCTGTTAATACCGGGGAGCTGTTTTTT
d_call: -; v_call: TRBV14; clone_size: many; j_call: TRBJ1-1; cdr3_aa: CASSQGGTAFF; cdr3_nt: TGTGCCAGCAGCCAAGGTGGAACGGCTTTCTTT
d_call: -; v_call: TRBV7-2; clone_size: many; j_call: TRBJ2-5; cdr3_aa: CASKGARGGQETQYF; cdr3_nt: TGTGCCAGCAAAGGGGCGAGGGGGGGCCAAGAGACCCAGTACTTC
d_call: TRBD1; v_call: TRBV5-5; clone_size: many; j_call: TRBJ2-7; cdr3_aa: CASSFSKQGAYEQYF; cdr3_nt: TGTGCCAGCAGCTTCTCTAAGCAGGGGGCCTACGAGCAGTACTTC
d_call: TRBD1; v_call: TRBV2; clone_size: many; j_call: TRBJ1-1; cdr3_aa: CASGGQRNTEAFF; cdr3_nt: TGTGCCAGCGGGGGACAGAGGAACACTGAAGCTTTCTTT
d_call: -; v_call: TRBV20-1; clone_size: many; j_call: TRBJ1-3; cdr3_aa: CSARNGGLGNTIYF; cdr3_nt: TGCAGTGCTAGAAACGGAGGCCTCGGAAACACCATATATTTT
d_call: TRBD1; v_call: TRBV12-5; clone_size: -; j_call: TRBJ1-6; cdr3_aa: CASASDRTYNSPLHF; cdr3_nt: TGTGCTAGTGCCTCGGACAGGACCTATAATTCACCCCTCCACTTT
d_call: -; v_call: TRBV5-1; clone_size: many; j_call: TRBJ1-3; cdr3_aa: CASSLEAGSGNTIYF; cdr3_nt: TGCGCCAGCAGCTTGGAGGCTGGCTCTGGAAACACCATATATTTT
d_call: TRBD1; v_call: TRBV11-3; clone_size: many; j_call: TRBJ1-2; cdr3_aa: CASSFGQGNWGGYTF; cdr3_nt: TGTGCCAGCAGCTTCGGACAGGGAAATTGGGGTGGCTACACCTTC
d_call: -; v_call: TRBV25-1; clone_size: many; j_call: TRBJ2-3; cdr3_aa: CASSLRGRTDTQYF; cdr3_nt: TGTGCCAGCAGCCTTAGGGGACGCACAGATACGCAGTATTTT
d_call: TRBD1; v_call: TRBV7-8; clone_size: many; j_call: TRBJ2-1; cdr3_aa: CASSLDTGTDPYNEQFF; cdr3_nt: TGTGCCAGCAGCTTAGATACCGGGACAGATCCTTACAATGAGCAGTTCTTC
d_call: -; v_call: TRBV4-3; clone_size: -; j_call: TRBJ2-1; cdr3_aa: CASSQDRVDFSNEQFF; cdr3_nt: TGCGCCAGCAGCCAAGATCGGGTCGACTTTTCCAATGAGCAGTTCTTC
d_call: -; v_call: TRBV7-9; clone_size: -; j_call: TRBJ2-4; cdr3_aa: CASSSRQGTKNIQYF; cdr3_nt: TGTGCCAGCAGCTCTCGCCAGGGGACCAAAAACATTCAGTACTTC
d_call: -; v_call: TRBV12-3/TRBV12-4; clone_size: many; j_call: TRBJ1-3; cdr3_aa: CASSLRRGREPSGNTIYF; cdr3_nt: TGTGCCAGCAGTTTAAGACGAGGCCGGGAACCCTCTGGAAACACCATATATTTT
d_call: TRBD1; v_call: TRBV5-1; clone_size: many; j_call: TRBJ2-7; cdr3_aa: CASSFTGTGAAEQYF; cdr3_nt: TGCGCCAGCAGCTTTACCGGGACAGGGGCGGCCGAGCAGTACTTC
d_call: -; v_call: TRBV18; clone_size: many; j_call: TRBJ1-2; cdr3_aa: CASSEGQRYGYTF; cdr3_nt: TGTGCCAGCTCAGAAGGACAGCGATATGGCTACACCTTC
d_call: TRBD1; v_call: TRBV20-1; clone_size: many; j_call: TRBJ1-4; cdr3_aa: CSARPDRAGKLFF; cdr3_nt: TGCAGTGCTAGACCGGACAGGGCGGGAAAACTGTTTTTT
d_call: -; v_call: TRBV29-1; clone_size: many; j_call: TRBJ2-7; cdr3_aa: CSVEDRYEQYF; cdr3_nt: TGCAGCGTTGAAGACCGCTACGAGCAGTACTTC
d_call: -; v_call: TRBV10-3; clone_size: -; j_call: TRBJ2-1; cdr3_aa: CAISDQKGRYNEQFF; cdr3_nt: TGTGCCATCAGTGACCAGAAGGGACGGTACAATGAGCAGTTCTTC
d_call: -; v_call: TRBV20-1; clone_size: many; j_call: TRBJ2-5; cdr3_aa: CSASFGHRGGETQYF; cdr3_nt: TGCAGTGCCAGTTTCGGCCATAGAGGGGGTGAGACCCAGTACTTC